Below are 15 T cell receptor beta chains sequenced from a single sample in a study of blood T cell repertoires in COVID-19. Using immunoSEQ multiplex PCR, the repertoire was profiled, and TCRdb retains in-frame clones only, with some absent. The data contain 130,000 to 150,000 clones, roughly 79% of them singletons. Sequencing was performed on peripheral blood. The source of these receptors is a human donor with acute or convalescent COVID-19. The donor label of this sample is uncertain.

The rearrangement uses TRBV27 and TRBJ2-3, with TRBD2 matching 15 bases. CDR3 length equals 16 residues. V lost 6 bases to trimming and J lost 7 bases; unmatched junction nucleotides: 8. Germline V gene lookup returns CDR1 MNHEY and CDR2 SMNVEV (reference sequence). This CDR3 reads CASSPGLAGGYNTQYF. For the CDR3, the DNA is TGTGCCAGCAGCCCAGGACTAGCGGGGGGGTACAATACGCAGTATTTT.

V and J are TRBV9 and TRBJ2-3, with 9 bases fitting TRBD2. CDR3 length: 15 amino acids. V dropped 3 bases and J dropped 1; count of bases not matched to a gene: 3. CDR1 is SGDLS, CDR2 YYNGEE, per germline. Here the CDR3 DNA reads TGTGCCAGCAGCGCCTCTAGCGGGGGCACAGATACGCAGTATTTT. Translated, it gives CASSASSGGTDTQYF.

This rearrangement joins TRBV4-1 to TRBJ1-3; a possible D gene is TRBD1 (6 bases). The CDR3 is made up of 16 amino acids. Germline V gene sequence: CDR1 MGHRA, CDR2 YSYEKL. V was cut by 2 bases and J by 1 base, with 12 bases left in between. DNA for the CDR3: TGCGCCAGCAGCCAATCGGACAGAGCTTCTGGAAACACCATATATTTT. This gives the protein CASSQSDRASGNTIYF.

The chain combines TRBV11-2 with TRBJ1-1; 8 nucleotides agree with TRBD1. This CDR3 has 16 residues. The trim removed 4 bases at V and 5 bases at J, leaving 12 bases unmatched. In germline, CDR1 is SGHAT, CDR2 FQNNGV. The CDR3 loop is CASSSLRGLLGTEAFF. In nucleotides, the CDR3 is TGTGCCAGCAGCTCACTCAGGGGGCTTCTGGGAACTGAAGCTTTCTTT.

Points on this clone: Given a much more abundant clone one base away, this may be a read error. The same CDR3 is also encoded by other DNA sequences in this sample. V usage is TRBV5-1 and J usage is TRBJ1-3; TRBD1 matches 7 bases. After removal of 4 bases from V and 0 bases from J, the junction contained 4 bases not matched to a gene. The CDR3 has 15 amino acids. Germline assignment: CDR1 SGHRS and CDR2 YFSETQ. For the CDR3, the DNA is TGCGCCAGCAGCCTGACAGGGCTCTCTGGAAACACCATATATTTT. Protein product: CASSLTGLSGNTIYF.

The chain is built from TRBV5-6 and TRBJ2-5, with 8 bases lining up with TRBD2. Per germline, CDR1 SGHDT and CDR2 YYEEEE. J gave up 0 bases and V 4 bases, and 11 bases lay outside the gene matches. This CDR3 region has 17 residues. For the CDR3, the DNA is TGTGCCAGCAGCCGAAGAGTTGGCGGGGGGTACCAAGAGACCCAGTACTTC. Encoded protein: CASSRRVGGGYQETQYF. The complete variable domain, with remaining parts taken from reference TRBV5-6 and TRBJ2-5, reads DAGVTQSPTHLIKTRGQQVTLRCSPKSGHDTVSWYQQALGQGPQFIFQYYEEEERQRGNFPDRFSGHQFPNYSSELNVNALLLGDSALYLCASSRRVGGGYQETQYFGPGTRLLVL.

This clone has a single count. The CDR3 bases are TGTGCCAGTAGTAGACAGACAAGACACTCTGGAAACACCATATATTTT. Its protein product is CASSRQTRHSGNTIYF. The rearrangement uses TRBV19 and TRBJ1-3, with D maybe TRBD1 (5 bases). V was cut by 4 bases and J by 0 bases, with 13 bases left in between. This CDR3 is built from 16 residues. CDR1 and CDR2 (germline): LNHDA, SQIVND (reference sequence).

This clone was observed once. CDR3 in amino acids: CASSGAQGASGNTIYF. In nucleotides, the CDR3 is TGTGCCAGCAGTGGGGCGCAGGGGGCTTCGGGAAACACCATATATTTT. This chain connects TRBV2 to TRBJ1-3; 8 positions agree with TRBD1. Germline CDR1 SNHLY, CDR2 FYNNEI. After removal of 4 bases from V and 4 bases from J, the junction contained 9 bases not matched to a gene. The CDR3 loop spans 16 amino acids. Looking up the rest from reference TRBV2 and TRBJ1-3 gives the full variable domain: EPEVTQTPSHQVTQMGQEVILRCVPISNHLYFYWYRQILGQKVEFLVSFYNNEISEKSEIFDDQFSVERPDGSNFTLKIRSTKLEDSAMYFCASSGAQGASGNTIYFGEGSWLTVV.

This rearrangement joins TRBV30 to TRBJ1-3, with 9 bases lining up with TRBD1. Germline V gene sequence: CDR1 GTSNPN, CDR2 SVGIG (reference sequence). This CDR3 has 15 residues. The V gene end was trimmed by 0 bases and the J gene end by 6 bases; junction bases not matched to a gene: 6. DNA for the CDR3: TGTGCCTGGAGTGTAGGACAGGGGTCCGCAAACACCATATATTTT. Translation gives CAWSVGQGSANTIYF. The full variable domain, its missing parts supplied by reference TRBV30 and TRBJ1-3, is SQTIHQWPATLVQPVGSPLSLECTVEGTSNPNLYWYRQAAGRGLQLLFYSVGIGQISSEVPQNLSASRPQDRQFILSSKKLLLSDSGFYLCAWSVGQGSANTIYFGEGSWLTVV.

V usage is TRBV7-9 and J usage is TRBJ1-5; weak D call: TRBD1 (5 bases). The germline CDR1 and CDR2 sequences are SEHNR and FQNEAQ (reference sequence). This CDR3 region has 16 residues. V gave up 6 bases and J gave up 5 bases, with 20 bases separating them. DNA for the CDR3: TGTGCCAGCAGAGAAGGGACCTCCGGGGGATATCAGCCCCAGCATTTT. It codes for CASREGTSGGYQPQHF.

The chain links TRBV4-1 to TRBJ2-1; no firm D call. There are 14 residues in the CDR3. Germline V lookup: CDR1 MGHRA, CDR2 YSYEKL. Deletions cut 4 bases from V and 3 bases from J, with 10 bases between. DNA of the CDR3: TGCGCCAGCAGCCCCCTCGACATCTACAATGAGCAGTTCTTC. Amino acid sequence: CASSPLDIYNEQFF.

The chain joins TRBV27 to TRBJ2-2; TRBD1 aligns across 8 bases. Germline V gives CDR1 MNHEY, CDR2 SMNVEV (reference sequence). V dropped 9 bases and J dropped 6; count of bases not matched to a gene: 6. The CDR3 has 13 residues. The CDR3 protein is CASSDRGSGELFF. The CDR3 DNA reads TGTGCCAGTAGCGACAGGGGATCCGGGGAGCTGTTTTTT.

The rearrangement links TRBV27 to TRBJ1-2; maybe TRBD1 (6 bases). Germline V CDR1 and CDR2: MNHEY, SMNVEV (reference sequence). This CDR3 comprises 14 residues. Trimming took off 3 bases at V and 8 bases at J, with 16 bases between the two ends. In DNA, the CDR3 is TGTGCCAGCAGTTTTGGGGGGGCCCCCGGAGGCTACACCTTC. Its protein product is CASSFGGAPGGYTF.

The chain combines TRBV6-1 with TRBJ1-2; TRBD1 might be the D (5 bases). Trimming removed 3 bases from V and 5 bases from J, with 13 bases in between. Germline CDR1 MNHNS, CDR2 SASEGT. The CDR3 is made up of 14 amino acids. The CDR3 loop is CASSERGREYGYTF. DNA for the CDR3: TGTGCCAGCAGTGAGCGGGGGAGGGAGTATGGCTACACCTTC.

This chain uses TRBV6-5 with TRBJ2-1; TRBD1 aligns across 9 bases. Germline V gene data show CDR1 as MNHEY and CDR2 as SVGAGI. V lost 8 bases, J lost 4 bases, and 6 bases stayed unmatched. There are 14 residues in the CDR3. CDR3 sequence: CASRRGTGYNEQFF. The CDR3 DNA follows: TGTGCCAGCCGGAGAGGGACAGGGTACAATGAGCAGTTCTTC.